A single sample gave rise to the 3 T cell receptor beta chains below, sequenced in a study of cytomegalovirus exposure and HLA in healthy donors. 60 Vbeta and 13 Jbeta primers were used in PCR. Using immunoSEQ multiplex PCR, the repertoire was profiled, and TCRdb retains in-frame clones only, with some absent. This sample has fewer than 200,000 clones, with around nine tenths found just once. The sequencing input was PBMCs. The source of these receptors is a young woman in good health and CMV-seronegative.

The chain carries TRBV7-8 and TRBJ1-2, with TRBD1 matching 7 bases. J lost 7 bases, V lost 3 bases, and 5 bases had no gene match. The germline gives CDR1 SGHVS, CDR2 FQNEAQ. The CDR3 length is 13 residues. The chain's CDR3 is CASSFTGAGGYTF. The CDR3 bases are TGTGCCAGCAGCTTCACAGGGGCGGGTGGCTACACCTTC.

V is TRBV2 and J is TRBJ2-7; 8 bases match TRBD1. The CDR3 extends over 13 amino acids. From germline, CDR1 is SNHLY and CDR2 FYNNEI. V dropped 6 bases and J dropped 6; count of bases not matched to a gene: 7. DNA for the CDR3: TGTGCCAGCAGGGCGGACAGGGCGAGCGAGCAGTACTTC. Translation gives CASRADRASEQYF.

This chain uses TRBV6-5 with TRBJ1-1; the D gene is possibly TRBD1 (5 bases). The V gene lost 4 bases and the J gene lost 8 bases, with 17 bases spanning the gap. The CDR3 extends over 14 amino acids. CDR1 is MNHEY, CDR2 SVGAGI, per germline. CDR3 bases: TGTGCCAGCAGTTGGTCTACGGGGGGTCGAGAAGCTTTCTTT. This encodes CASSWSTGGREAFF.